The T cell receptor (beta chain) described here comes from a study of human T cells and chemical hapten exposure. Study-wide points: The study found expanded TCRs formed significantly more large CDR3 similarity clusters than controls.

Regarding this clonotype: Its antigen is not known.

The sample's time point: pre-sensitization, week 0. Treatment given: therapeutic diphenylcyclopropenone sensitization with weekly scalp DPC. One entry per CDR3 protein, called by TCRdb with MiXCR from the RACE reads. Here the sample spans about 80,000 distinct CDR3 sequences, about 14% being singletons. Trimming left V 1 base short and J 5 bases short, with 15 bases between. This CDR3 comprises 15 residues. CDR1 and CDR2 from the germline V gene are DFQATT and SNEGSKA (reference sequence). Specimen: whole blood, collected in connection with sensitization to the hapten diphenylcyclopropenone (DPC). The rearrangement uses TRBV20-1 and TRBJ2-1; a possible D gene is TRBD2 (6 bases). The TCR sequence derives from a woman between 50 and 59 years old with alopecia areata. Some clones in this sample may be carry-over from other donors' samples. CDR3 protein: CSARGRGRPNNEQFF. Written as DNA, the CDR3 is TGCAGTGCTAGAGGGAGGGGACGGCCTAACAATGAGCAGTTCTTC.